These 7 T cell receptor beta chains came from one sample sequenced in a study of blood T cell dynamics during melanoma immunotherapy. The sample's time point: week 3, after first cycle of checkpoint inhibitor. TCRdb's copy holds only in-frame clones and misses some; the assay was immunoSEQ multiplex PCR. The data hold roughly 7,400 clones, with roughly 77% observed a single time. Specimen: blood, collected from a patient treated with checkpoint blockade. The receptors come from a human donor with melanoma.

The V and J genes are TRBV4-1 and TRBJ1-3; D gene ambiguous. Germline values: CDR1 MGHRA, CDR2 YSYEKL. The length of the CDR3 is 15 residues. Trimming pared 0 bases from V and 3 bases from J, leaving 9 bases between. The CDR3 DNA follows: TGCGCCAGCAGCCAAGAGGTCCTTCGTGGAAACACCATATATTTT. This translates into CASSQEVLRGNTIYF.

This clone has only one observation. V gene TRBV18 combines with J gene TRBJ2-7; 8 nucleotides agree with TRBD2. J gave up 4 bases and V 3 bases, and 8 bases lay outside the gene matches. The CDR3 loop spans 15 amino acids. Germline CDR1 KGHSH, CDR2 LQKENI. The DNA for the CDR3 is TGTGCCAGCTCACCGTATACGGGGGGGACTTACGAGCAGTACTTC. Translation gives CASSPYTGGTYEQYF. The whole variable domain, filled in from reference TRBV18 and TRBJ2-7, reads NAGVMQNPRHLVRRRGQEARLRCSPMKGHSHVYWYRQLPEEGLKFMVYLQKENIIDESGMPKERFSAEFPKEGPSILRIQQVVRGDSAAYFCASSPYTGGTYEQYFGPGTRLTVT.

The chain recombines TRBV6-6 with TRBJ2-1; TRBD1 matches at 7 bases. Germline lookup yields CDR1 MNHNY and CDR2 SVGAGI (reference sequence). The CDR3 is 14 residues long. The junction had 10 bases not matched to a gene; V was cut back by 6 bases and J by 8 bases. CDR3 sequence: CASRDKGARDEQFF. The CDR3 bases are TGTGCCAGCAGGGATAAGGGGGCGCGGGATGAGCAGTTCTTC.

This chain joins TRBV7-6 and TRBJ2-7, with D uncertain. The V end was cut by 2 bases, the J end by 8 bases, with 7 bases between. This CDR3 has 11 amino acids. CDR1 and CDR2 from the germline V gene are SGHVS and FNYEAQ. CDR3 sequence reads: CASSLFPKQYF. The CDR3 region has the DNA TGTGCCAGCAGCTTATTTCCTAAGCAGTACTTC.

The chain recombines TRBV29-1 with TRBJ2-5, with 11 bases lining up with TRBD1. The germline V gene encodes CDR1 SQVTM and CDR2 ANQGSEA. The trim removed 7 bases at V and 5 bases at J, leaving 6 bases unmatched. The CDR3 has 13 residues. Here the CDR3 DNA reads TGCAGCGGCGGACAGGGGGCAGCTGAGACCCAGTACTTC. Amino acids: CSGGQGAAETQYF. Supplemented by reference TRBV29-1 and TRBJ2-5, the full variable domain reads SAVISQKPSRDICQRGTSLTIQCQVDSQVTMMFWYRQQPGQSLTLIATANQGSEATYESGFVIDKFPISRPNLTFSTLTVSNMSPEDSSIYLCSGGQGAAETQYFGPGTRLLVL.

This clone was observed a handful of times. CDR3 bases: TGTGCCAGCAGTGGAGGGACAGGATTCAATCAGCCCCAGCATTTT. Encoded protein: CASSGGTGFNQPQHF. This sequence joins TRBV2 and TRBJ1-5; TRBD1 matches 8 bases. Looked up from germline, CDR1 is SNHLY and CDR2 is FYNNEI. The ends lost 4 bases at V and 3 bases at J; junction bases unmatched: 5. This CDR3 is 15 amino acids long.

This clone was found once. This rearrangement joins TRBV18 to TRBJ1-1, with D perhaps TRBD1 (5 bases). Germline V lookup: CDR1 KGHSH, CDR2 LQKENI. The V and J ends lost 6 bases and 0 bases respectively, with 14 bases between them. This CDR3 region has 15 residues. Here the CDR3 reads CASSTIQGLNTEAFF. The CDR3 DNA follows: TGTGCCAGCTCGACGATCCAGGGTCTGAACACTGAAGCTTTCTTT.